One and the same sample provided the 10 T cell receptor beta chains below, sequenced in a study of blood T cell repertoires in COVID-19 (dated by TCRdb to 2020 to 2022). The receptor library was made with the immunoSEQ multiplex PCR assay. The clones in this table, taken by TCRdb from immuneACCESS, are in-frame only. Not every clone is retained; where verified, under half of the shortfall comes from an unresolved V gene, and the cause of the rest is unknown. The sample yields tens of thousands of clones; 80% to 90% were counted once. The ten largest account for around 3.5% of the sample. Source material: peripheral blood. The receptors come from a man aged 50 to 59 with active COVID-19.

V is TRBV5-4 and J is TRBJ2-7, with 11 positions matching TRBD2. Germline V CDR1 and CDR2: SGHNT, YYREEE (reference sequence). Trimming took 0 bases from V and 2 from J; bases not matched to a gene: 1. This CDR3 is built from 15 residues. Here the CDR3 reads CASSLALAGAYEQYF. CDR3 nucleotides: TGTGCCAGCAGCTTGGCACTAGCGGGAGCCTACGAGCAGTACTTC.

The genes are TRBV18 and TRBJ2-2, with D maybe TRBD2 (6 bases). The CDR3 contains 16 residues. V lost 2 bases to trimming and J lost 2 bases, with 12 bases between them. Germline V gene sequence: CDR1 KGHSH, CDR2 LQKENI. CDR3 DNA sequence: TGTGCCAGCTCACCAGTGGTAGCGGTTAACACCGGGGAGCTGTTTTTT. As protein: CASSPVVAVNTGELFF.

This chain joins TRBV7-9 and TRBJ1-2, with D hard to call. The CDR3 is 16 amino acids. In germline, CDR1 is SEHNR, CDR2 FQNEAQ (reference sequence). Between the trimmed V and J ends, which lost 5 bases and 2 bases, there was a span of 18 bases. The CDR3 protein is CASSLPTRGENYGYTF. The CDR3 DNA reads as TGTGCCAGCAGCCTACCAACCCGGGGAGAGAACTATGGCTACACCTTC.

The chain joins TRBV5-1 to TRBJ1-1, with 8 bases identical to TRBD1. CDR1 and CDR2 from the germline V gene are SGHRS and YFSETQ. The ends lost 5 bases at V and 1 base at J; junction bases unmatched: 10. The CDR3 contains 16 residues. The CDR3 region is CASRPGQDLPNTEAFF. DNA for the CDR3: TGCGCCAGCAGACCGGGACAGGATTTGCCGAACACTGAAGCTTTCTTT. The entire variable domain, with the rest obtained from reference TRBV5-1 and TRBJ1-1, is as follows: KAGVTQTPRYLIKTRGQQVTLSCSPISGHRSVSWYQQTPGQGLQFLFEYFSETQRNKGNFPGRFSGRQFSNSRSEMNVSTLELGDSALYLCASRPGQDLPNTEAFFGQGTRLTVV.

The V call is TRBV28, the J call TRBJ2-3, with TRBD1 matching 10 bases. The CDR3 has 15 residues. Unmatched junction bases numbered 7, after V lost 7 bases and J lost 3 bases. The germline V gene has CDR1 MDHEN and CDR2 SYDVKM. This CDR3 is CASTSGTGVTDTQYF. CDR3 nucleotide sequence: TGTGCCAGCACCTCCGGGACAGGGGTAACAGATACGCAGTATTTT.

The chain uses TRBV7-8 and TRBJ2-3; 11 bases match TRBD2. The CDR3 covers 18 residues. After removal of 5 bases from V and 0 bases from J, the junction contained 10 bases not matched to a gene. In germline, CDR1 is SGHVS, CDR2 FQNEAQ. CDR3 nucleotide sequence: TGTGCCAGCAGCGAAGGAACTAGCGGGGGCCCTAGCACAGATACGCAGTATTTT. Residues: CASSEGTSGGPSTDTQYF.

This sequence joins TRBV19 and TRBJ1-5; D is perhaps TRBD1 (6 bases). The CDR3 consists of 19 residues. Per the germline V gene, CDR1 is LNHDA and CDR2 is SQIVND (reference sequence). Trimming removed 5 bases from V and 0 bases from J, with 23 bases in between. CDR3 nucleotide sequence: TGTGCCAGTAGTTCCAGATACGGACCAGGGGACATTAGCAATCAGCCCCAGCATTTT. This codes for CASSSRYGPGDISNQPQHF.

In this sample, this clone turned up once. The chain joins TRBV12-3 or TRBV12-4 to TRBJ2-2; perhaps TRBD2 as D (6 bases). Trimming removed 6 bases from V and 6 bases from J, with 8 bases in between. The CDR3 extends over 12 amino acids. CDR3 residues: CASSTSPGELFF. As DNA, the CDR3 is TGTGCCAGCAGCACTAGCCCCGGGGAGCTGTTTTTT.

In its sample, this clone was seen once. J is TRBJ2-3 and V is TRBV4-1; possible D gene TRBD2, 7 bases. V dropped 4 bases and J dropped 6 bases, with 20 bases sitting between them. CDR1 MGHRA and CDR2 YSYEKL come from the germline V gene. CDR3 length equals 16 residues. The CDR3 spells CASSPPRRGRSDTQYF. The CDR3 DNA reads as TGCGCCAGCAGCCCCCCTAGGCGGGGGCGGTCGGATACGCAGTATTTT.

Only a few counts were recorded for this clone. The V and J genes are TRBV6-2 or TRBV6-3 and TRBJ1-4; D is perhaps TRBD1 (5 bases). Germline loops: CDR1 MNHEY, CDR2 SVGEGT. Trimming took off 0 bases at V and 14 bases at J, with 19 bases between the two ends. The CDR3 has 15 amino acids. The CDR3 reads CASSYSIGQGQHLFF. Written as DNA, the CDR3 is TGTGCCAGCAGTTACTCGATTGGACAAGGACAACACCTGTTTTTT.